This TCR beta chain was recorded in a study of cytomegalovirus exposure and HLA in healthy donors (dated by TCRdb to about 2017). Looking at the study overall: In an earlier analysis of 450 to 750 of the donors, 276 Gb of sequence data and 117 million unique TCR beta sequences from about 190 million T cells were reported. Approximately 300 gigabases of sequencing data and around 88 million unique TCR sequences made up an early release that covered over 550 HLA-typed donors. Among the roughly 410 genotyped donors, more than 70% belonged to the genetic ancestry cluster associated with self-reported Caucasian donors. The study was designed to test whether signatures of past pathogen exposure could be identified by cataloging public T cell receptors. The study profiled the T cell repertoires of under 700 subjects by immunosequencing and related them to cytomegalovirus serostatus. In addition to the first cohort of 666 subjects, a separate validation cohort of under 150 different subjects was used. The study combined high-throughput TCR immunosequencing, statistical association of individual TCRs with disease status, and machine learning to predict cytomegalovirus infection status. A later analysis re-examined previously published TCR beta repertoires from more than 600 donors and added high-resolution HLA genotyping to investigate patterns of TCR occurrence. The later analysis used no new phenotypic data to find candidate immune exposures, relying instead on TCR beta sequences and their occurrence across donors. An earlier analysis of roughly 600 of the donors used high-throughput TCR beta sequencing to judge whether each TCR beta V gene segment behaved as functional or pseudogenic. Donor age, sex, ethnicity and CMV serostatus were collected together with the repertoire data. Genome-wide SNP genotypes for about 65% of the roughly 670 donors were used in a later genetic analysis, which treated that subset as a discovery cohort. Every discovery cohort repertoire had been produced on one sequencing platform. HLA typing included class I and class II loci at four-digit resolution. Typing coverage varied by locus: 629-630 donors for A, B, C, DRB1 and DQB1; approximately 500 for DQA1; approximately 610 for DPA1; approximately 490 for DPB1. Five DR-DQ haplotypes were handled as single units for association and clustering because linkage in the cohort was strong. Among around 400 genotyped donors of the cohort, an average of around 220,000 unique TCR beta nucleotide sequences was sequenced per donor, of which roughly 17% were non-productive.

The library was obtained by the immunoSEQ multiplex PCR assay. The multiplex PCR relied on a mix of 60 forward primers for TCR Vbeta segments and 13 reverse primers for TCR Jbeta segments. A multiplex PCR assay on genomic DNA amplified the CDR3 region of rearranged TCR beta genes. The Illumina HiSeq System was used to sequence the amplified TCR beta libraries as 87-base-pair reads. As for the authors' bioinformatics: In a later analysis, approximately 74 million unique TCR beta chains were counted across the approximately 620 repertoires, and roughly 10 million of these chains were shared by at least two donors. Raw reads were error-corrected and collapsed into unique sequences with a nearest-neighbor algorithm that merged closely related sequences to remove PCR and sequencing errors. Alignment of CDR3 sequences to IMGT reference sequences was used to assign V, D and J gene segments. For a sequence to be retained, at least a six-nucleotide match to both a V gene segment and a J gene segment was required. A rearrangement counted as productive if the CDR3 had no stop codons and remained in frame with V and J, and every other rearrangement counted as non-productive. CDR3 was defined according to IMGT convention as the region running from the second conserved V-encoded cysteine to the conserved J-encoded phenylalanine. Sequences without an unambiguous match to a single V gene segment were excluded from the earlier analysis of 587 of the donors. An earlier analysis of about 590 of the donors classified V segments as functional when productive rearrangements were above 56.7% and as segregating when the standard deviation between donors was above 5%. A statistical classification framework was developed to diagnose cytomegalovirus status using the catalog of TCR beta chain sequences. A later analysis assigned V and J genes by comparing TCR nucleotide sequences with IMGT/GENE-DB human TR gene sequences. The TCRdist pipeline was used in a later analysis to assign CDR3 sequences and most-parsimonious VDJ recombination scenarios. A later analysis defined each TCR beta chain by its CDR3 amino acid sequence plus V-gene family, and excluded reads lacking a unique V-gene family. As a way to deal with suspected cross-contamination and a sequencing artifact, a later analysis dropped roughly 600 nucleotide sequences that were highly shared and had low generation probability. A later analysis calculated a clonal expansion index for each public chain from normalized within-repertoire ranks of inferred template counts. A later analysis computed generation probabilities with a VDJ recombination model fitted to out-of-frame rearrangements, and checked the results against IGoR. Hypergeometric tests were used in a later analysis to score TCR-TCR, TCR-HLA and TCR-CMV co-occurrence, with a repertoire-size bias correction applied to the TCR pairs. In a later analysis, false discovery rates were estimated by permuting HLA or CMV assignments 20 times. In a later analysis, co-occurring TCRs were grouped using DBSCAN, and TCRdist sequence similarity was added for clustering within HLA-allele-positive subsets. Co-occurrence clustering excluded repertoires with fewer than 30,000 or more than 120,000 public chains, plus five with anomalous nucleotide sharing. TCRdb mirrors the immuneACCESS table, restricted to in-frame sequences. Some clones are absent from its copies; in checked studies, under half trace to an unresolved V gene, and the reason for the others is unknown. The DNA was the basis for D and trimming; V, J and clone size are from that table. Recorded for this sample are about 160,000 clones; approximately 80% of them occurred a single time. The biggest ten clones account for about 10% of the sample.

V gives up 5 bases and J gives up 7 bases, and the segment between their germline ends measures 12 bases. Taken from cysteine to phenylalanine, the CDR3 has 14 residues. Only the CDR3 portion is preserved as DNA: 42 bases, with reading frame beginning at the first base. CDR1 SGHTA and CDR2 FQGTGA are derived from the germline V gene. Only one count was recorded for this clone. Its antigen is unknown. Within one base of it there is no much larger clone, and no base qualities were kept. The cohort comprised some 680 healthy bone marrow donors. At the time of sampling, all cohort members were nominally healthy, though unrecorded immune exposures were likely present. The donor tested CMV seropositive and was one of the 289 seropositive cohort members. A peripheral blood sample was collected from each donor, and TCR beta sequencing was performed on peripheral blood mononuclear cells. Genomic DNA extraction from the blood cell samples was performed with the Qiagen DNeasy Blood Extraction Kit.

The full study reports these points: A total of 164 TCR beta chains were listed by the study as associated with cytomegalovirus. An association between a missense DCLRE1C variant and V-gene and J-gene trimming of TCR beta chains was found in a later genetic analysis and replicated in an independent cohort. A cluster of highly shared sequence variants was judged likely to be a technical artifact of the sequencing pipeline. This cohort had only TCR beta chains sequenced, and the lack of alpha or paired-chain data limited which features could be detected. An earlier analysis of roughly 570 of the donors showed that most TCR beta V segments appeared in productive rearrangements either about 87% or about 30% of the time, which broadly matched IMGT annotations. The 87-base-pair reads could not distinguish some IMGT-functional V segments, including TRBV6-2 and TRBV6-3, so those segments were excluded. Cytomegalovirus status was reported to be diagnosed by the classifier with high specificity and sensitivity in both the original and validation cohorts. Over 15 rarely observed V segments, including chromosome 9 orphons, were excluded from the earlier analysis of approximately 600 of the donors because counts were too low. In a later analysis, HLA-associated TCR beta chains showed more clonal expansion and lower generation probabilities than non-associated chains that were equally common. The authors suggested that the approach could potentially be generalized to other disease states and immunological phenotypes. Presence/absence analyses assumed roughly uniform sequencing depth across donors, an assumption that may not hold. In a later analysis, several top co-occurrence clusters were reported to appear linked to parvovirus B19, influenza, CMV and Epstein-Barr virus. Linkage disequilibrium might explain the correlated functional status among segregating V segments, but an unknown experimental factor could not be ruled out. A further reported finding was that TCR beta sequences accurately predicted the HLA-A and HLA-B alleles for most subjects in the first cohort. Assigning TCR associations to individual alleles was difficult when HLA alleles, especially DR and DQ, strongly co-occurred. CMV serostatus was the only immune exposure information available for the cohort. Most TCR sequences were observed very rarely across donors, whereas some public TCRs were present in many individuals. Because HLA typing was missing for some donors at each locus, association tests included only the typed subset. A later genetic analysis reported fewer N-insertions in productive TCRs among donors in an Asian-associated ancestry cluster than the roughly 670-donor mean. In a later analysis, the rate of TCR association differed among HLA loci, with DRB1 alleles having the most associated TCRs and HLA-C alleles having the fewest. In a later analysis, most CMV-associated TCR beta chains were found to appear HLA-restricted, with HLA associations seemingly driven largely by CMV exposure. At a false discovery rate of 0.05, a later analysis linked fewer than 20,000 TCR beta sequences to specific HLA alleles. Three of the identified cytomegalovirus-associated TCR beta chains were confirmed in vitro to be specific for cytomegalovirus antigens.

This receptor was taken from a man aged 50-60 years in good health and CMV-seropositive. Recombination connected TRBV7-3 to TRBJ1-6; too little of a D gene remains to name it. Sequencing was performed on PBMCs. The CDR3 amino acid sequence is: CASSPGSANSPLHF. The DNA sequence reads TGTGCCAGCAGCCCTGGGTCAGCGAATTCACCCCTCCACTTT.